Below, 25 T cell receptor beta chains from the same sample are listed, as sequenced in a study of response to subunit inactivated influenza vaccine. TCRdb itself ran the RT-PCR reads through MiXCR, one entry per CDR3 protein. This table holds hundreds of thousands of distinct CDR3 sequences, approximately 15% found once. The source was PBMCs from blood, collected 14 to 15 days before vaccination. Receptors were obtained from a man in his forties or fifties who received an inactivated influenza vaccine.

The chain links TRBV2 to TRBJ2-5; the match to TRBD1 covers 8 bases. This CDR3 has 15 amino acids. V lost 6 bases and J lost 3; bases outside the gene matches: 9. Germline lookup yields CDR1 SNHLY and CDR2 FYNNEI. The CDR3 here is CASRDTGTGEETQYF. The CDR3 DNA reads TGTGCCAGCAGGGATACCGGGACAGGAGAAGAGACCCAGTACTTC.

This clonotype has at least ten counts. The V and J genes are TRBV28 and TRBJ2-3; D not certain. The ends were cut back, 4 bases at V and 0 bases at J, with 8 bases in the middle. The germline gives CDR1 MDHEN, CDR2 SYDVKM. The CDR3 length is 14 residues. The chain's CDR3 is CASSSDGSTDTQYF. The CDR3 coding sequence is TGTGCCAGCAGTTCGGACGGGAGCACAGATACGCAGTATTTT.

On this clonotype itself: Possible read error: a much larger clone is one base away. The chain links TRBV6-1 to TRBJ1-4, with TRBD1 matching 10 bases. CDR3 size: 13 residues. Germline CDR1 and CDR2: MNHNS and SASEGT. As DNA, the CDR3 is TGTGCCTGCAGTAGGGACAGGGGCGAAAAACTGTTTTTT. Protein sequence: CACSRDRGEKLFF.

This clonotype has a handful of counts. V is TRBV6-1 and J is TRBJ2-4, with 7 nucleotides matching TRBD1. The CDR3 spans 16 residues. With 6 bases clipped from V and 6 bases from J, the junction kept 14 bases outside the gene matches. Germline lookup yields CDR1 MNHNS and CDR2 SASEGT. The CDR3 nucleotides read TGTGCCAGCAGGCGAGGCGAGACAGGGTCTTTAAACATTCAGTACTTC. Translation: CASRRGETGSLNIQYF.

This clonotype was counted between two and nine times. J is TRBJ2-1 and V is TRBV3-1; D is ambiguous. V gave up 8 bases and J gave up 1 base, with 9 bases separating them. The CDR3 sequence is 13 residues long. The V gene's germline CDR1 is LGHDT and CDR2 YNNKEL (reference sequence). CDR3 coding DNA: TGTGCCAGCTCGTTGAAATCCTACAATGAGCAGTTCTTC. It encodes CASSLKSYNEQFF.

V and J are TRBV15 and TRBJ1-5; D remains ambiguous. CDR1 is LNHNV and CDR2 is YYDKDF in the germline V gene (reference sequence). V lost 1 base to trimming and J lost 5 bases, with 3 bases between them. The CDR3 is made up of 12 amino acids. The CDR3 is CATSRGDQPQHF. The CDR3 nucleotides are TGTGCCACCAGCAGAGGGGATCAGCCCCAGCATTTT.

This chain connects TRBV5-1 to TRBJ2-1; 12 bases map to TRBD2. This CDR3 comprises 18 residues. The trim removed 4 bases at V and 0 bases at J, leaving 8 bases unmatched. Germline V gives CDR1 SGHRS, CDR2 YFSETQ. The CDR3 DNA reads as TGCGCCAGCAGCCAGGGGACTAGCGGGTACCCCTCCTACAATGAGCAGTTCTTC. Translating it yields CASSQGTSGYPSYNEQFF.

The CDR3 protein is CASSSYGTLPFF. The DNA of the CDR3 is TGTGCCAGCAGTTCGTACGGGACTCTCCCGTTCTTC. This chain uses TRBV12-3 or TRBV12-4 with TRBJ2-1; D possibly corresponds to TRBD2 (6 bases). The CDR3 totals 12 residues. V lost 4 bases and J 15 bases, leaving 16 bases between the germline ends.

The CDR3 is CGARTSGEQYF. In nucleotides, the CDR3 is TGTGGCGCCCGGACTAGCGGTGAGCAGTACTTC. The chain recombines TRBV10-3 with TRBJ2-7; 10 nucleotides match TRBD2. This CDR3 has 11 amino acids. The germline CDR1 and CDR2 sequences are ENHRY and SYGVKD.

This clonotype was seen a handful of times. The chain joins TRBV5-1 to TRBJ2-4, with TRBD2 matching over 7 bases. Unmatched junction bases numbered 9, after V lost 5 bases and J lost 7 bases. From germline, CDR1 is SGHRS and CDR2 YFSETQ. The length of the CDR3 is 14 residues. CDR3 protein: CASSSSSGRNIQYF. In nucleotides, the CDR3 is TGCGCCAGCAGTTCATCCTCCGGGAGGAACATTCAGTACTTC.

In this sample, this clonotype turned up many times. This chain connects TRBV5-1 to TRBJ1-5, with D possibly TRBD1 on 5 matching bases. Per germline, CDR1 SGHRS and CDR2 YFSETQ. The CDR3 has 14 residues. V was shortened by 4 bases and J by 5 bases, with 13 bases between the two germline ends. The CDR3 bases are TGCGCCAGCAGCCTCGGGACGGAATATCAGCCCCAGCATTTT. The encoded protein is CASSLGTEYQPQHF.

This clonotype was observed a handful of times. The chain joins TRBV27 to TRBJ1-2, with D possibly matching TRBD1 (5 bases). Trimming removed 5 bases from V and 0 bases from J, with 25 bases in between. This CDR3 spans 19 amino acids. Looked up from germline, CDR1 is MNHEY and CDR2 is SMNVEV (reference sequence). CDR3 nucleotide sequence: TGTGCCAGCAGTAAAAACCCGGGACGGTCGGGGGTCCCTAACTATGGCTACACCTTC. This gives the protein CASSKNPGRSGVPNYGYTF.

The V gene is TRBV14, the J gene TRBJ2-1; D is perhaps TRBD1 or TRBD2 (5 bases each). Germline CDR1 and CDR2: SGHDN and FVKESK. V was clipped by 0 bases and J by 5 bases, with 17 bases between them. The CDR3 covers 17 residues. The CDR3 protein is CASSQDWGRGLHNEQFF. The CDR3 DNA follows: TGTGCCAGCAGCCAAGATTGGGGGAGAGGACTCCACAATGAGCAGTTCTTC.

There are a few counts of this clonotype. The chain recombines TRBV7-9 with TRBJ1-1; the match to TRBD1 covers 8 bases. CDR1 is SEHNR and CDR2 is FQNEAQ in the germline V gene (reference sequence). The CDR3 loop spans 16 amino acids. The J segment lost 3 bases and the V segment lost 5 bases, leaving 11 bases of the junction unmatched. DNA of the CDR3: TGTGCCAGCAGCCCCGGACAGGGTATTTACCACACTGAAGCTTTCTTT. It translates to CASSPGQGIYHTEAFF.

J is TRBJ2-2 and V is TRBV25-1; D ambiguous. Germline V gives CDR1 MGHDK, CDR2 SYGVNS. Deletions cut 4 bases from V and 0 bases from J, with 6 bases between. This CDR3 has 14 amino acids. The CDR3 sequence is CASSGSANTGELFF. The CDR3 coding sequence is TGTGCCAGCAGTGGATCCGCGAACACCGGGGAGCTGTTTTTT.

The chain uses TRBV5-5 and TRBJ2-1; D remains ambiguous. The CDR3 sequence is 16 residues long. CDR1 SGHKS and CDR2 YYEKEE come from the germline V gene (reference sequence). V was cut by 0 bases and J by 8 bases, with 18 bases left in between. CDR3 region: CASSLGQVFPFDEQFF. Written as DNA, the CDR3 is TGTGCCAGCAGCTTGGGGCAGGTGTTTCCCTTCGATGAGCAGTTCTTC.

This chain connects TRBV5-1 to TRBJ1-2; 7 bases line up with TRBD1. CDR3 length equals 14 residues. V was pared by 0 bases and J by 7 bases, with 6 bases of the junction left unmatched. CDR1 and CDR2 from the germline V gene are SGHRS and YFSETQ. CDR3 in DNA: TGCGCCAGCAGCTTGGAAAGACAGGGTCGTGGCTACACCTTC. As protein: CASSLERQGRGYTF.

A few counts support this clonotype. The CDR3 nucleotides read TGTGCCAGCAACCGACTGGGAACCGTGACGAACACTGAAGCTTTCTTT. Its translation is CASNRLGTVTNTEAFF. This rearrangement joins TRBV27 to TRBJ1-1; D unclear. This CDR3 has 16 amino acids. Germline CDR1 and CDR2: MNHEY and SMNVEV (reference sequence). Trimming shortened V by 7 bases and J by 1 base, and 19 bases separated the two germline ends.

CDR3 protein: CATSDSGTSPGELFF. The CDR3 DNA reads as TGTGCCACCAGTGATTCCGGGACTAGCCCCGGGGAGCTGTTTTTT. The rearrangement links TRBV24-1 to TRBJ2-2; 9 bases are shared with TRBD2. The germline gives CDR1 KGHDR, CDR2 SFDVKD. The CDR3 loop spans 15 amino acids. V was clipped by 2 bases and J by 6 bases; unmatched bases: 3.

The chain links TRBV12-3 or TRBV12-4 to TRBJ2-5, with D possibly being TRBD2 (5 bases). The ends were cut back, 5 bases at V and 3 bases at J, with 13 bases in the middle. CDR3 size: 14 residues. Here the CDR3 reads CASSLLRGKETQYF. The CDR3 nucleotides are TGTGCCAGCAGTCTCCTGAGAGGGAAAGAGACCCAGTACTTC.

The genes are TRBV20-1 and TRBJ2-4, with D maybe TRBD2 (5 bases). Trimming took off 0 bases at V and 6 bases at J, with 18 bases between the two ends. Germline V lookup: CDR1 DFQATT, CDR2 SNEGSKA (reference sequence). This CDR3 region has 16 residues. The chain's CDR3 is CSARDGAAFSRNIQYF. DNA of the CDR3: TGCAGTGCTAGAGATGGAGCGGCTTTCTCCAGAAACATTCAGTACTTC.

J is TRBJ1-2 and V is TRBV7-2, with D perhaps TRBD1 (6 bases). From germline, CDR1 is SGHTA and CDR2 FQGNSA. This CDR3 spans 13 amino acids. The V end lost 5 bases, the J end lost 14 bases, and 21 bases lay between the germline ends. CDR3 sequence (DNA): TGTGCCAGCAGCGCGAAACAGGGAAGGAGCTTAACCTTC. This translates into CASSAKQGRSLTF.

This clonotype was counted only a few times. This sequence joins TRBV7-9 and TRBJ2-3, with D tentatively TRBD1 (6 bases). Trimming removed 5 bases from V and 4 bases from J, with 22 bases in between. The CDR3 sequence is 17 residues long. Germline-derived CDR1 and CDR2 are SEHNR and FQNEAQ (reference sequence). The CDR3 is CASSPRFRGIGADTQYF. The CDR3 DNA is TGTGCCAGCAGCCCCCGTTTCAGGGGAATTGGGGCAGATACGCAGTATTTT.

The chain joins TRBV10-3 to TRBJ1-2; D may be TRBD1 (5 bases). The CDR3 runs to 13 residues. V was shortened by 3 bases and J by 4 bases, with 9 bases between the two germline ends. CDR1 ENHRY and CDR2 SYGVKD come from the germline V gene. This chain's CDR3 is CAISERDGYGYTF. Here the CDR3 DNA reads TGTGCCATCAGTGAAAGGGACGGCTATGGCTACACCTTC.

This clonotype was seen a handful of times. The chain is built from TRBV6-2 or TRBV6-3 and TRBJ2-7; 10 bases are shared with TRBD2. The trim removed 8 bases at V and 2 bases at J, leaving 3 bases unmatched. This CDR3 region has 13 residues. Germline values: CDR1 MNHEY, CDR2 SVGEGT. The CDR3 DNA is TGTGCCAGCGGGACTAGCGAAACCTACGAGCAGTACTTC. It codes for CASGTSETYEQYF.